This T cell receptor beta chain derives from a study of blood T cell repertoires in COVID-19. The overall study: COVID-19 samples, acute and convalescent, were from the United States, Italy and Spain.

Trimming left V 3 bases short and J 9 bases short, with 20 bases between. The germline V gene encodes CDR1 LGHDT and CDR2 YNNKEL (reference sequence). The CDR3 extends over 16 amino acids. This study enrolled people aged roughly 18 to 100 from 24 US geographic areas. Categorization into cohorts depended on clinical history that participants reported. Before they entered the study, exposed participants had met a COVID-19 case within 2 weeks. Sequenced by immunoSEQ multiplex PCR; TCRdb stores in-frame clones only, minus some. The sample shows about 260,000 clones, around 93% of them seen only once. The sequence came from a man aged 35-49 years who had been exposed to COVID-19. The chain combines TRBV3-1 (or the pseudogene TRBV3-2) with TRBJ2-2, with D maybe TRBD2 (6 bases). Sequenced input: PBMCs or T cells enriched from blood (not recorded which). Here the CDR3 reads CASSQEGRIRPRELFF. DNA for the CDR3: TGTGCCAGCAGCCAGGAGGGACGCATCCGGCCACGGGAGCTGTTTTTT.